This T cell receptor beta chain was captured by sequencing in a study of a mutant IDH1 vaccine in newly diagnosed glioma. The overall study: Investigators started vaccination 4-6 weeks after radiotherapy alone, or with temozolomide cycles. The treated group averaged about 39 years old and was about 60% male, approximately 40% female. The earlier regimen, radiotherapy, temozolomide, or both, was most often both.

Documented time point: week 35, safety follow-up. Vaccination comprised doses that each held 300 ug of mutant IDH1 20-mer peptide, plus topical imiquimod. The CDR3 has 17 residues. CDR1 and CDR2 (germline): MGHRA, YSYEKL. V gave up 0 bases and J gave up 7 bases; unmatched junction bases: 11. Concerning this clone: Its antigen is unidentified.

Profiled with immunoSEQ multiplex PCR; TCRdb holds only in-frame clones, not every one. The profile shows just over 65,000 clones, roughly 84% of them singletons. The sequence was obtained from a man younger than 35 with glioma. The rearrangement uses TRBV4-1 and TRBJ2-5; 10 bases fit TRBD2. Sequences were derived from PBMCs, sampled from a glioma patient whose treatment included an IDH1 peptide vaccine. The CDR3 reads CASSQEWPSGGLGTQYF. In nucleotides, the CDR3 is TGCGCCAGCAGCCAAGAATGGCCTAGCGGGGGCCTGGGGACCCAGTACTTC.